The 10 T cell receptor beta chains below were found in one sample sequenced in a study of CD8 T cells in ankylosing spondylitis. Their recognized antigens are unknown. Notes on the study in general: Characteristic of ankylosing spondylitis blood, it appeared, was a TCR beta motif comprising fewer than 10 highly homologous variants.

TCRdb recomputed calls from the 5' RACE reads with MiXCR, one row per CDR3 protein. The data contain 200,000 to 250,000 distinct CDR3 sequences, about 7% of them singletons. What was sequenced was blood, either unsorted or a sorted T cell fraction (not recorded which). The receptors here all came from a male donor with ankylosing spondylitis.

At least ten counts were recorded for this clonotype. The chain is built from TRBV10-3 and TRBJ1-2, with a tentative D call TRBD1 (5 bases). V was pared by 0 bases and J by 2 bases, with 7 bases between. Germline loops: CDR1 ENHRY, CDR2 SYGVKD. The CDR3 has 14 residues. CDR3 protein: CAISESWGNYGYTF. CDR3 in DNA: TGTGCCATCAGTGAGTCCTGGGGGAACTATGGCTACACCTTC.

The sample holds many counts of this clonotype. J is TRBJ2-1 and V is TRBV25-1; D remains unclear. V dropped 5 bases and J dropped 2 bases, with 13 bases sitting between them. The germline V gene encodes CDR1 MGHDK and CDR2 SYGVNS. The CDR3 spans 15 residues. The CDR3 DNA sequence: TGTGCCAGCAGTAAGGGCCTAGGGCCCTACAATGAGCAGTTCTTC. Encoded protein: CASSKGLGPYNEQFF. The variable domain in full, with the rest retrieved from reference TRBV25-1 and TRBJ2-1, is EADIYQTPRYLVIGTGKKITLECSQTMGHDKMYWYQQDPGMELHLIHYSYGVNSTEKGDLSSESTVSRIRTEHFPLTLESARPSHTSQYLCASSKGLGPYNEQFFGPGTRLTVL.

This clonotype was observed many times. The V gene is TRBV4-1, the J gene TRBJ2-7; D remains ambiguous. V was trimmed by 0 bases and J by 2 bases, leaving 11 bases between them. Germline V gene sequence: CDR1 MGHRA, CDR2 YSYEKL. The CDR3 runs 15 residues. The CDR3 is CASSQEGSHTYEQYF. The CDR3 DNA follows: TGCGCCAGCAGCCAAGAAGGCAGCCATACCTACGAGCAGTACTTC.

In this sample, this clonotype turned up a few times. The chain employs TRBV6-1 and TRBJ2-2; TRBD1 might be the D (6 bases). Trimming cost V 5 bases and J 4 bases, with 17 bases left between them. The CDR3 is 16 residues long. CDR1 and CDR2 from the germline V gene are MNHNS and SASEGT. CDR3 sequence: CASSPSRTALTGELFF. DNA of the CDR3: TGTGCCAGCAGTCCCTCTAGGACAGCTCTCACCGGGGAGCTGTTTTTT.

The table lists this clonotype with many counts. This chain uses TRBV19 with TRBJ2-1; maybe TRBD1 (5 bases). The CDR3 totals 15 residues. V was trimmed by 5 bases and J by 4 bases, leaving 15 bases between them. Germline lookup yields CDR1 LNHDA and CDR2 SQIVND (reference sequence). CDR3 in amino acids: CASSVQGLPYNEQFF. CDR3 DNA sequence: TGTGCCAGTAGTGTTCAGGGATTACCTTACAATGAGCAGTTCTTC. Combining the CDR3 with reference TRBV19 and TRBJ2-1 gives the whole variable domain DGGITQSPKYLFRKEGQNVTLSCEQNLNHDAMYWYRQDPGQGLRLIYYSQIVNDFQKGDIAEGYSVSREKKESFPLTVTSAQKNPTAFYLCASSVQGLPYNEQFFGPGTRLTVL.

The chain employs TRBV4-2 and TRBJ1-2; D gene ambiguous. CDR3 size: 14 residues. The germline V gene encodes CDR1 LGHNA and CDR2 YNFKEQ. The V end was cut by 1 base, the J end by 4 bases, with 10 bases between. DNA of the CDR3: TGTGCCAGCAGCCAAGTGGGCAACATCTATGGCTACACCTTC. Its translation is CASSQVGNIYGYTF.

This clonotype showed up many times. The gene calls are TRBV20-1 and TRBJ2-7; D is unresolved. The CDR3 is made up of 14 amino acids. Germline V CDR1 and CDR2: DFQATT, SNEGSKA (reference sequence). With 1 base removed from V and 3 bases from J, the gap between germline ends came to 13 bases. CDR3 DNA sequence: TGCAGTGCTAGAGGTAGCACAGTCGACTACGAGCAGTACTTC. Encoded protein: CSARGSTVDYEQYF.

This clonotype was counted many times. V gene TRBV12-3 or TRBV12-4 combines with J gene TRBJ1-4; 8 positions agree with TRBD1. The V and J ends lost 6 bases and 8 bases, in that order; junction bases with no gene match: 8. CDR3 size: 14 residues. For the CDR3, the DNA is TGTGCCAGCAGGTACAGGGGGTCGAAAGAAAAACTGTTTTTT. Protein: CASRYRGSKEKLFF.

A few counts support this clonotype. The J gene is TRBJ2-3, the V gene TRBV20-1, with D unresolved. The germline CDR1 and CDR2 sequences are DFQATT and SNEGSKA (reference sequence). The CDR3 loop spans 12 amino acids. V lost 0 bases and J 4 bases, leaving 5 bases between the germline ends. The CDR3 DNA is TGCAGTGCTAGAGAAGGAGCAGATACGCAGTATTTT. Its protein product is CSAREGADTQYF.

This clonotype was detected ten times or more. V gene TRBV7-9 combines with J gene TRBJ2-2; D may be TRBD2 (5 bases). Trimming pared 0 bases from V and 0 bases from J, leaving 5 bases between. The CDR3 extends over 15 amino acids. Germline V gene sequence: CDR1 SEHNR, CDR2 FQNEAQ (reference sequence). The DNA of the CDR3 is TGTGCCAGCAGCTTAGCTAGCGCGAACACCGGGGAGCTGTTTTTT. It yields the protein CASSLASANTGELFF.